The T cell receptor beta chain described here comes from a study of shared T cell receptors in the human thymus. TCRdb keeps only in-frame clones here, not all; method: immunoSEQ multiplex PCR. The sample includes 630,000 or so clones, about 87% seen only once; the top ten take 0.0094%. The germline V gene has CDR1 MDHEN and CDR2 SYDVKM. Trimming pared 5 bases from V and 0 bases from J, leaving 19 bases between. The CDR3 is 17 amino acids. These data were also reused for a study on human thymus T cells. That paper notes: Resections from corrective heart surgery provided thymus tissue. Related research reported highly overlapping thymic repertoires among unrelated individuals.

The chain couples TRBV28 to TRBJ1-2; D is uncertain. Sequencing was performed on thymocytes. The TCR originated in a boy in the first two years of life with a congenital heart defect. The CDR3 spells CASSPQRAPRANYGYTF. CDR3 nucleotides: TGTGCCAGCAGTCCCCAGAGGGCCCCCCGGGCTAACTATGGCTACACCTTC.